This T cell receptor (beta chain) was retrieved from a study of shared clonotypes between healthy human individuals. Several immunoSEQ plates received, in even portions, the genomic DNA of each subset. Assay used: immunoSEQ multiplex PCR; TCRdb lists only in-frame clones, some missing. The repertoire consists of more than 450,000 clones, with 79% occurring once and the leading ten covering approximately 12%. Everyone who donated was a Caucasian adult who lived in Nashville, Tennessee. This receptor was obtained from a woman aged 35 to 49 in good health. Some clones in this sample may be carry-over from other donors' samples. The sequencing input was PBMCs.

For the CDR3, the DNA is TGTGCCAGCAGCTTTTACGGGGGTAACTATGGCTACACCTTC. Protein: CASSFYGGNYGYTF. This chain connects TRBV5-5 to TRBJ1-2, with a possible D match to TRBD1 (5 bases). Germline V gene data show CDR1 as SGHKS and CDR2 as YYEKEE (reference sequence). This CDR3 is 14 amino acids long. V lost 2 bases and J lost 1, with 9 bases in between.